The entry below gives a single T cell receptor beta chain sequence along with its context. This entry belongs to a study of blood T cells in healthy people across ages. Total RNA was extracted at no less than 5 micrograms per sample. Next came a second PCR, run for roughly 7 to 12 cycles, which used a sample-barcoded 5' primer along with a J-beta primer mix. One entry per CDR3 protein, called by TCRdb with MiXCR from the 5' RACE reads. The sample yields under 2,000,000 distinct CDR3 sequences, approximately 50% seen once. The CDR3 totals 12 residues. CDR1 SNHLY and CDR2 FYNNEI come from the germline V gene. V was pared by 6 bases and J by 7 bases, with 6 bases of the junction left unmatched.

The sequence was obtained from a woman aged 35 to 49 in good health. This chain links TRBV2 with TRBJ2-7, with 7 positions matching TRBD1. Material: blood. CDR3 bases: TGTGCCAGCAGGGTCAACAGGGGTGAGCAGTACTTC. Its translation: CASRVNRGEQYF.